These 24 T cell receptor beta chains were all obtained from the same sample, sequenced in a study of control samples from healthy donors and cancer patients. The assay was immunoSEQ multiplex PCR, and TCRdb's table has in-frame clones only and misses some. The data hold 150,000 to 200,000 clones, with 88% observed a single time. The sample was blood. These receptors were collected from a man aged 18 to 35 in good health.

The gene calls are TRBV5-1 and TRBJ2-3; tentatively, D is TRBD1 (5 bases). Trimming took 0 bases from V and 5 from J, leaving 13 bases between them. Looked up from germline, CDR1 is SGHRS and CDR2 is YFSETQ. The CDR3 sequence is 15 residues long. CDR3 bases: TGCGCCAGCAGCTTGGAAGGGGCCCAGGGAGATACGCAGTATTTT. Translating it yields CASSLEGAQGDTQYF.

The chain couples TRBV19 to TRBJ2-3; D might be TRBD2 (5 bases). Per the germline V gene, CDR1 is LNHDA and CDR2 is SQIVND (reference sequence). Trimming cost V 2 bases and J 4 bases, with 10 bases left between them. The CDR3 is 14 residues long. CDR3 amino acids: CASSIRGGADTQYF. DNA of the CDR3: TGTGCCAGTAGTATACGGGGTGGGGCAGATACGCAGTATTTT.

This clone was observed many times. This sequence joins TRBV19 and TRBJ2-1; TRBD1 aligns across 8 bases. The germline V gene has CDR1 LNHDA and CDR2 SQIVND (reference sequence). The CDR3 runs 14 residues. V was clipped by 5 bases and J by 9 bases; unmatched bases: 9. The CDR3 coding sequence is TGTGCCAGTAGTTGGGTAGACAGGGGCCGTGAGCAGTTCTTC. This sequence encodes CASSWVDRGREQFF.

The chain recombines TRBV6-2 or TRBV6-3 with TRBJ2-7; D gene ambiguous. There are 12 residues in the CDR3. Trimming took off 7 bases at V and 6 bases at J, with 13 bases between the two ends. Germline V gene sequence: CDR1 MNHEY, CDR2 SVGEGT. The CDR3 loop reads CASTPPEPEQYF. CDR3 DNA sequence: TGTGCCAGCACCCCCCCCGAACCCGAGCAGTACTTC.

The CDR3 bases are TGTGCCAGCCCCCATCGTCCGGGGGTGGTGCTAAGGAACACTGAAGCTTTCTTT. This gives the protein CASPHRPGVVLRNTEAFF. The chain couples TRBV5-4 to TRBJ1-1, with TRBD1 as a possible D gene (5 bases). Germline CDR1 SGHNT, CDR2 YYREEE (reference sequence). The length of the CDR3 is 18 residues. The V end lost 7 bases, the J end lost 1 base, and 26 bases lay between the germline ends.

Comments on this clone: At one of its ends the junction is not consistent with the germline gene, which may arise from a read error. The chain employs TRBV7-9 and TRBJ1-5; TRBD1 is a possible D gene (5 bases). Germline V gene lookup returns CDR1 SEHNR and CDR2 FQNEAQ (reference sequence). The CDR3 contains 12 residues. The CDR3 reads CAGRASHQPQHF. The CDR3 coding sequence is TGTGCCGGCAGGGCTTCCCATCAGCCCCAGCATTTT. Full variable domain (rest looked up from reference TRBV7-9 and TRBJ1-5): DTGVSQNPRHKITKRGQNVTFRCDPISEHNRLYWYRQTLGQGPEFLTYFQNEAQLEKSRLLSDRFSAERPKGSFSTLEIQRTEQGDSAMYLCAGRASHQPQHFGDGTRLSIL.

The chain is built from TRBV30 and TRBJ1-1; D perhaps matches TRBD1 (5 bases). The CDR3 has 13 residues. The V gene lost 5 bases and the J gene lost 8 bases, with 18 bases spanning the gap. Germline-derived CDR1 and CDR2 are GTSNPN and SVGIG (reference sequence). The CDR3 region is CAWARGGVREAFF. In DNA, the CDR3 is TGTGCCTGGGCCCGGGGGGGGGTAAGGGAAGCTTTCTTT.

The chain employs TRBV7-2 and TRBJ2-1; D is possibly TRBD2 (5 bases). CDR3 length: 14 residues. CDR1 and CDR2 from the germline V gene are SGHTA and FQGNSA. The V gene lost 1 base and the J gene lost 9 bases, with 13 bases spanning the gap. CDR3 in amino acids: CASSLGSLEGEQFF. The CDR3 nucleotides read TGTGCCAGCAGCTTAGGGAGTTTAGAGGGTGAGCAGTTCTTC.

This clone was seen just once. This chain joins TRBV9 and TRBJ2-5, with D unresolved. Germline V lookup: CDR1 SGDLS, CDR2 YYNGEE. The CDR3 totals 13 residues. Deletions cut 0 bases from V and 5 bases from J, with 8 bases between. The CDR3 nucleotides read TGTGCCAGCAGCGTAGCTGAGATGGAGACCCAGTACTTC. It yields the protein CASSVAEMETQYF.

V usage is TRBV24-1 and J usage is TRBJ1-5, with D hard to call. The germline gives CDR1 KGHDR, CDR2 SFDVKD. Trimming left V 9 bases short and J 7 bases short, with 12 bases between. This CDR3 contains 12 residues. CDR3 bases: TGTGCCACCTCAGAGGGAGGGCAGCCCCAGCATTTT. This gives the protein CATSEGGQPQHF.

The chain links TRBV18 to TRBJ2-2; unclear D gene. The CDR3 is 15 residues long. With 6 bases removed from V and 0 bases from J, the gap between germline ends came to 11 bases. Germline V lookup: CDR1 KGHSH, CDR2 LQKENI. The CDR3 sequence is CASSSRSANTGELFF. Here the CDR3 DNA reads TGTGCCAGCTCGTCTCGAAGCGCGAACACCGGGGAGCTGTTTTTT.

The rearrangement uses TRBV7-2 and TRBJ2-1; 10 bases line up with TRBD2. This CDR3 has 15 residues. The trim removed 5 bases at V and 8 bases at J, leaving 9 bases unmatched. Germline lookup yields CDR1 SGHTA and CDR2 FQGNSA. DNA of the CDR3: TGTGCCAGCAGCCCGGATACTAGCGGGGTGTATGAGCAGTTCTTC. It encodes CASSPDTSGVYEQFF.

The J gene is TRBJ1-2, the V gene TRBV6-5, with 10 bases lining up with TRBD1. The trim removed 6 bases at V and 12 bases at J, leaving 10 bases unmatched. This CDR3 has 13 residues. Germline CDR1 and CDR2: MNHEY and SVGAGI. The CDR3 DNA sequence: TGTGCCAGCAGATTGGGACAGGGGAGGCTAAACACCTTC. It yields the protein CASRLGQGRLNTF.

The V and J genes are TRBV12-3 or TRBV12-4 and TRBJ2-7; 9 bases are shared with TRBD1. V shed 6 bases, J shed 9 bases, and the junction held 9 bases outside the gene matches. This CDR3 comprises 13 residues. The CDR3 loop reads CASRSRDREWQYF. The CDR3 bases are TGTGCCAGCAGGTCAAGGGACAGGGAGTGGCAGTACTTC.

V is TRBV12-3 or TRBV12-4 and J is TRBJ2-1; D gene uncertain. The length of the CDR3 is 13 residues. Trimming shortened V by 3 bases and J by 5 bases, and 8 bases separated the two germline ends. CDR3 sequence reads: CASSFLADNEQFF. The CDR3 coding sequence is TGTGCCAGCAGTTTCTTGGCAGACAATGAGCAGTTCTTC.

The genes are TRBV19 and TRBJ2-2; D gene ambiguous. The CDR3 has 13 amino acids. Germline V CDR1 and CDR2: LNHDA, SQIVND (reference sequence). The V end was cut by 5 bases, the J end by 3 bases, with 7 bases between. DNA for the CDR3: TGTGCCAGTAGTCCTCAGTACACCGGGGAGCTGTTTTTT. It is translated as CASSPQYTGELFF.

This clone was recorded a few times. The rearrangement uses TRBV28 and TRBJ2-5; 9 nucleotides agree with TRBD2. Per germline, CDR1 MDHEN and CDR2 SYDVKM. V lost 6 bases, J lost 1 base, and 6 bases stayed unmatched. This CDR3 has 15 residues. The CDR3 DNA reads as TGTGCCAGCAGCCCTACTAGCGGGTTCCAAGAGACCCAGTACTTC. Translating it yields CASSPTSGFQETQYF.

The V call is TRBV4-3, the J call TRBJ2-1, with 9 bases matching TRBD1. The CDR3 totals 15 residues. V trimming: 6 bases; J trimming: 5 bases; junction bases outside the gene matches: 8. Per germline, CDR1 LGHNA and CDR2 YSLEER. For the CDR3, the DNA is TGCGCCAGCAGTCGTCTGGGACAGGGCAACAATGAGCAGTTCTTC. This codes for CASSRLGQGNNEQFF.

This CDR3 is CATSDPTGIGETGELFF. The CDR3 DNA follows: TGTGCCACCAGTGACCCGACAGGGATCGGTGAGACCGGGGAGCTGTTTTTT. The chain employs TRBV24-1 and TRBJ2-2, with 7 bases aligning to TRBD1. The CDR3 runs 17 residues. Per the germline V gene, CDR1 is KGHDR and CDR2 is SFDVKD. J gave up 5 bases and V 4 bases, and 12 bases lay outside the gene matches.

The CDR3 here is CASSLGRHTDTQYF. CDR3 sequence (DNA): TGTGCCAGCAGCTTAGGTAGACATACAGATACGCAGTATTTT. This chain uses TRBV5-4 with TRBJ2-3; unclear D gene. Germline CDR1 SGHNT, CDR2 YYREEE (reference sequence). V lost 2 bases and J 3 bases, leaving 10 bases between the germline ends. CDR3 length equals 14 residues.

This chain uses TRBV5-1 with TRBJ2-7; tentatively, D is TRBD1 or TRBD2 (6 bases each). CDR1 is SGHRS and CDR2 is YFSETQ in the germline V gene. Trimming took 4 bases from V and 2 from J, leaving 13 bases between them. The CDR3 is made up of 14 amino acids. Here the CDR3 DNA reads TGCGCCAGCAGCATAAGGGGGGCGGCCTACGAGCAGTACTTC. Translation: CASSIRGAAYEQYF.

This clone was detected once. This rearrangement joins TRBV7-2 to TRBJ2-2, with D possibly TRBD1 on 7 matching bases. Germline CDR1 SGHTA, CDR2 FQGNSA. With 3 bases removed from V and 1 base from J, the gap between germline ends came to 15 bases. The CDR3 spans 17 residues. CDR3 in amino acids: CASSFVGTAGNTGELFF. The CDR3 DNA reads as TGTGCCAGCAGCTTCGTAGGGACAGCGGGGAACACCGGGGAGCTGTTTTTT.

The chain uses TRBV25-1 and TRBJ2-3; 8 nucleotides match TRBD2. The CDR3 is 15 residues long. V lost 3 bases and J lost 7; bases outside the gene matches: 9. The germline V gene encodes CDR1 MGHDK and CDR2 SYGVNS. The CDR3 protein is CASSDRQRGLYTQYF. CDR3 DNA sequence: TGTGCCAGCAGTGATAGACAGCGGGGGTTATATACGCAGTATTTT.

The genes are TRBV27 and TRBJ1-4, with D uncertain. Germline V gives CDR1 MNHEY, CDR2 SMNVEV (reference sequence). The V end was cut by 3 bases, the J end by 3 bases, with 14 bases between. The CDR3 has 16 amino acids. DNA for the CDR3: TGTGCCAGCAGTTTTAAGGGCCAACTTCCTAATGAAAAACTGTTTTTT. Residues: CASSFKGQLPNEKLFF.